Listed here are 10 T cell receptor beta chains from one sample, sequenced in a study of cytotoxic CD8 clonotypes in ibrutinib-treated CLL. Clones were read by immunoSEQ multiplex PCR, and TCRdb kept only the in-frame ones, dropping some. The top ten hold roughly 5% of the sample, which has 250,000 to 350,000 clones, about 72% seen once. Sequencing was performed on PBMCs, taken at disease progression, from a patient treated with ibrutinib. The receptors shown here come from a human donor with chronic lymphocytic leukemia.

CDR3 in amino acids: CASSLTGGTSSSGNTIYF. CDR3 DNA sequence: TGTGCCAGCAGCTTGACAGGGGGCACTTCAAGCTCTGGAAACACCATATATTTT. This chain links TRBV5-4 with TRBJ1-3; 9 bases map to TRBD1. From germline, CDR1 is SGHNT and CDR2 YYREEE (reference sequence). V shed 1 base and J 0 bases; nucleotides not matched to a gene: 8. CDR3 length: 18 residues.

A single count supports this clone. The chain links TRBV11-1 to TRBJ1-1, with unresolved D. The germline V gene has CDR1 SGHAT and CDR2 FQDESV (reference sequence). The CDR3 length is 15 residues. Deletions cut 5 bases from V and 0 bases from J, with 13 bases between. The CDR3: CASSHPTPLNTEAFF. Here the CDR3 DNA reads TGTGCCAGCAGCCACCCTACACCTTTGAACACTGAAGCTTTCTTT. The entire variable domain, with the rest obtained from reference TRBV11-1 and TRBJ1-1, is as follows: EAEVAQSPRYKITEKSQAVAFWCDPISGHATLYWYRQILGQGPELLVQFQDESVVDDSQLPKDRFSAERLKGVDSTLKIQPAELGDSAMYLCASSHPTPLNTEAFFGQGTRLTVV.

The J gene is TRBJ2-1, the V gene TRBV5-1; 7 bases align to TRBD1. Trimming took 0 bases from V and 5 from J; bases not matched to a gene: 5. This CDR3 spans 15 amino acids. The germline V gene has CDR1 SGHRS and CDR2 YFSETQ. The CDR3 spells CASSLVGQTNNEQFF. In DNA, the CDR3 is TGCGCCAGCAGCTTGGTGGGACAGACAAACAATGAGCAGTTCTTC.

The rearrangement uses TRBV5-1 and TRBJ2-2; D is uncertain. V was trimmed by 0 bases and J by 5 bases, leaving 11 bases between them. The CDR3 totals 15 residues. Per germline, CDR1 SGHRS and CDR2 YFSETQ. CDR3 in DNA: TGCGCCAGCAGCTTGGATCCTCCCTCAACCGGGGAGCTGTTTTTT. As protein: CASSLDPPSTGELFF.

J is TRBJ2-7 and V is TRBV5-5; TRBD2 aligns across 10 bases. Trimming took 1 base from V and 3 from J; bases not matched to a gene: 7. Germline CDR1 is SGHKS and CDR2 is YYEKEE (reference sequence). The CDR3 contains 16 residues. The CDR3 coding sequence is TGTGCCAGCAGCTTGTGGGCTAGCGGGAGCCACTACGAGCAGTACTTC. Residues: CASSLWASGSHYEQYF.

The CDR3 bases are TGTGCCATCAGCTCCTTTGAGCGGGGTGAAGAGACCCAGTACTTC. The encoded protein is CAISSFERGEETQYF. The rearrangement joins TRBV10-3 to TRBJ2-5, with 7 bases matching TRBD2. This CDR3 spans 15 amino acids. The junction had 10 bases not matched to a gene; V was cut back by 6 bases and J by 3 bases. CDR1 is ENHRY and CDR2 is SYGVKD in the germline V gene.

The rearrangement uses TRBV5-1 and TRBJ2-7, with D uncertain. Looked up from germline, CDR1 is SGHRS and CDR2 is YFSETQ. V lost 0 bases, J lost 3 bases, and 13 bases lay in between. The CDR3 is made up of 15 amino acids. The CDR3 here is CASSLAAVKDYEQYF. Here the CDR3 DNA reads TGCGCCAGCAGCTTGGCGGCAGTAAAAGACTACGAGCAGTACTTC.

Comment on this clone: Other DNA sequences from this sample encode an identical CDR3 as well. The chain combines TRBV20-1 with TRBJ2-7; D unresolved. The V gene lost 0 bases and the J gene lost 3 bases, with 3 bases spanning the gap. This CDR3 is built from 11 residues. Germline V gene data show CDR1 as DFQATT and CDR2 as SNEGSKA (reference sequence). The CDR3 here is CSARDHYEQYF. In DNA, the CDR3 is TGCAGTGCTAGAGATCACTACGAGCAGTACTTC.

V is TRBV28 and J is TRBJ2-2; D possibly uses TRBD1 or TRBD2 (5 bases each). The V end was cut by 4 bases, the J end by 6 bases, with 18 bases between. The CDR3 length is 16 residues. Germline CDR1 is MDHEN and CDR2 is SYDVKM. The CDR3 region has the DNA TGTGCCAGCAGTTCCCCGGGACCGAGGGCGGCCGGGGAGCTGTTTTTT. This encodes CASSSPGPRAAGELFF. Complete variable domain (other parts from reference TRBV28 and TRBJ2-2): DVKVTQSSRYLVKRTGEKVFLECVQDMDHENMFWYRQDPGLGLRLIYFSYDVKMKEKGDIPEGYSVSREKKERFSLILESASTNQTSMYLCASSSPGPRAAGELFFGEGSRLTVL.

The CDR3 reads CSVDGRGYEQYF. CDR3 bases: TGCAGCGTTGATGGGAGAGGCTACGAGCAGTACTTC. V gene TRBV29-1 combines with J gene TRBJ2-7, with D perhaps matching TRBD2 (5 bases). CDR1 is SQVTM and CDR2 is ANQGSEA in the germline V gene. The V gene lost 3 bases and the J gene lost 3 bases, with 9 bases spanning the gap. The CDR3 is made up of 12 amino acids.